This TCR beta chain was identified in a study of identifying expanded T cells in peripheral blood. Study results and caveats: Approximately two-week clone count variance significantly increased as total template count grew. Over approximately two and four weeks, about 15 and 19 clones changed, versus more than 1 between replicates.

The V gene's germline CDR1 is GTSNPN and CDR2 SVGIG (reference sequence). The V and J ends lost 0 bases and 4 bases respectively, with 17 bases between them. This CDR3 is 16 amino acids long. Worth noting for this clone: The antigen is unknown.

Sequencing used immunoSEQ multiplex PCR; TCRdb keeps in-frame clones, though not all of them. The sample gives tens of thousands of clones, 70% to 90% of which show up once; about 4% is in the top ten. No infections or other immune events were documented during collection. Sequencing was carried out using blood. The TCR was taken from a person aged 18 to 70 in good health. This sequence joins TRBV30 and TRBJ2-3, with D possibly being TRBD2 (5 bases). The CDR3 region is CAWSVVGEGFADTQYF. The DNA for the CDR3 is TGTGCCTGGAGTGTAGTGGGAGAGGGTTTCGCAGATACGCAGTATTTT.